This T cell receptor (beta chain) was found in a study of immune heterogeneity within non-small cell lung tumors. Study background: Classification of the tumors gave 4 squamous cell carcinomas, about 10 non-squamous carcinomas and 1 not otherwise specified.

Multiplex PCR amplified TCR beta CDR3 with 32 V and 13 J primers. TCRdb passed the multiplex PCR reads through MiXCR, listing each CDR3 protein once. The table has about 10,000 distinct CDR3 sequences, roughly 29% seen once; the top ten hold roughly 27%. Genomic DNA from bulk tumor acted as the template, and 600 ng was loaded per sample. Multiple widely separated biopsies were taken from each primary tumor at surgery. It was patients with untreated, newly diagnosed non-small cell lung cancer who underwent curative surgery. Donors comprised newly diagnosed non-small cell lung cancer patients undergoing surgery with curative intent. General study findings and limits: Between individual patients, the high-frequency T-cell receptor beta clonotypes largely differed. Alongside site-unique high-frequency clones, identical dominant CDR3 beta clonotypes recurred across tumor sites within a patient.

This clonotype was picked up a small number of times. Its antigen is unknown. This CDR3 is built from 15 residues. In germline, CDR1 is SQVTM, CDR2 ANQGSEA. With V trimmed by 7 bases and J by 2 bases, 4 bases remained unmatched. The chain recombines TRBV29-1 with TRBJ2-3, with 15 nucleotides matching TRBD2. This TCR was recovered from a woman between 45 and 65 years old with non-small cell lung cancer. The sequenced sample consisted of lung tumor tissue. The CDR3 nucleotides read TGCAGCGCAGGACTAGCGGGGGGGTACACAGATACGCAGTATTTT. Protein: CSAGLAGGYTDTQYF.